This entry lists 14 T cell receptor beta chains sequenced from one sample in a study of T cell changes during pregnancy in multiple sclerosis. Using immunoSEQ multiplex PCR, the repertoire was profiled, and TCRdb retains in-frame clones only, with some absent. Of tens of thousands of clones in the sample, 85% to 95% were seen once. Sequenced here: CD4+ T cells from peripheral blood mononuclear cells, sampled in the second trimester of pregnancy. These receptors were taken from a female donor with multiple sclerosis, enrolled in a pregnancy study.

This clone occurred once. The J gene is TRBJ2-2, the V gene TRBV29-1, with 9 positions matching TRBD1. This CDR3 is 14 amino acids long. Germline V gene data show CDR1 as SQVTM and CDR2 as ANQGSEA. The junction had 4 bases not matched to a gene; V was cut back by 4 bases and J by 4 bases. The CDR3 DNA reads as TGCAGCGTTGGGGACAGGGTGCGCACCGGGGAGCTGTTTTTT. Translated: CSVGDRVRTGELFF.

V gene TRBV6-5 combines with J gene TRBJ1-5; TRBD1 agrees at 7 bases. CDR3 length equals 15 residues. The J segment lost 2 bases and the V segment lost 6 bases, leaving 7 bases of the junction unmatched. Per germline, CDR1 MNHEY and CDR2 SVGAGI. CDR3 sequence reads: CASREGATGNQPQHF. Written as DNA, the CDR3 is TGTGCCAGCAGGGAGGGGGCGACGGGCAATCAGCCCCAGCATTTT.

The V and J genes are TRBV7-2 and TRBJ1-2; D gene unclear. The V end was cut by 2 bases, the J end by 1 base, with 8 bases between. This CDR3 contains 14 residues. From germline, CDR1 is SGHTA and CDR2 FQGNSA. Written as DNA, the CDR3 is TGTGCCAGCAGCTTACAACAAAGTAACTATGGCTACACCTTC. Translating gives CASSLQQSNYGYTF.

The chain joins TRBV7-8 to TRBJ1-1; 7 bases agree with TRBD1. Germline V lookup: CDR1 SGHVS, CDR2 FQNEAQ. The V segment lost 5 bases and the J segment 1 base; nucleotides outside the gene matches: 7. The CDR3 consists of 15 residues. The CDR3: CASSPSKGANTEAFF. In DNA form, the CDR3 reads TGTGCCAGCAGCCCGTCTAAGGGGGCGAACACTGAAGCTTTCTTT.

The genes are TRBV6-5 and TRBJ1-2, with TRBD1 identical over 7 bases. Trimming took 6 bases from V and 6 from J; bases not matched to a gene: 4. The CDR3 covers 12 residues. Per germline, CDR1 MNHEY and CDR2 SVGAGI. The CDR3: CASRTGPHGYTF. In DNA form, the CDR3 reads TGTGCCAGCAGGACAGGGCCCCATGGCTACACCTTC.

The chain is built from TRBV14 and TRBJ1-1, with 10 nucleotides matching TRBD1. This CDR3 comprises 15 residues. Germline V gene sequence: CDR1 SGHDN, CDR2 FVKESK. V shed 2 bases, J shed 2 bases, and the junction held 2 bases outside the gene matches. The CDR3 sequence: CASSQRQGANTEAFF. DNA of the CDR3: TGTGCCAGCAGCCAACGACAGGGGGCAAACACTGAAGCTTTCTTT.

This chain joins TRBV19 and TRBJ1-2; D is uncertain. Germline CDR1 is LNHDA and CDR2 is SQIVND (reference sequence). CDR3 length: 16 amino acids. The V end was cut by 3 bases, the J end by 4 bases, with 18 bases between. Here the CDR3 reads CASSIRMTPNPYGYTF. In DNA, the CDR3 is TGTGCCAGTAGTATTCGTATGACACCGAACCCCTATGGCTACACCTTC. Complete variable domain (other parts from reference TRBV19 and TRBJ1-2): DGGITQSPKYLFRKEGQNVTLSCEQNLNHDAMYWYRQDPGQGLRLIYYSQIVNDFQKGDIAEGYSVSREKKESFPLTVTSAQKNPTAFYLCASSIRMTPNPYGYTFGSGTRLTVV.

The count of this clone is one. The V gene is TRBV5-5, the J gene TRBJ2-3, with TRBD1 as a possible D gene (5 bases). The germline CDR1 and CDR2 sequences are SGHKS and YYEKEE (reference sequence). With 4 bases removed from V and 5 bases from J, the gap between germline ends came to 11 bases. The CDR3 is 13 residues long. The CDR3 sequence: CASSTGLQDTQYF. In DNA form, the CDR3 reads TGTGCCAGCAGCACAGGTCTCCAAGATACGCAGTATTTT.

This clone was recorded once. As DNA, the CDR3 is TGTGCCTGGAGACAGGAGGGCTATGGCTACACCTTC. Protein product: CAWRQEGYGYTF. V and J are TRBV30 and TRBJ1-2; perhaps TRBD1 as D (5 bases). Deletions cut 3 bases from V and 4 bases from J, with 9 bases between. The CDR3 totals 12 residues. Germline lookup yields CDR1 GTSNPN and CDR2 SVGIG (reference sequence).

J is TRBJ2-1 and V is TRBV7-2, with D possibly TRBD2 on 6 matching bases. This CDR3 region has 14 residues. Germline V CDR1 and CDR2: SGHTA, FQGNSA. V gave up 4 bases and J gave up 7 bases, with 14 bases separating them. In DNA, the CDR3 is TGTGCCAGCAGCTCGGGGGTTCATGCGAATGAGCAGTTCTTC. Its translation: CASSSGVHANEQFF.

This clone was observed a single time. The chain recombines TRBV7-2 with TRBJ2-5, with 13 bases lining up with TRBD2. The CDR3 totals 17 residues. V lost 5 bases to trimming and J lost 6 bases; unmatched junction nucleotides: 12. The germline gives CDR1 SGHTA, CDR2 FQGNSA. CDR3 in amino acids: CASSPSGTSGIRKTQYF. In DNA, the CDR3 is TGTGCCAGCAGCCCGAGTGGGACTAGCGGGATCAGAAAGACCCAGTACTTC.

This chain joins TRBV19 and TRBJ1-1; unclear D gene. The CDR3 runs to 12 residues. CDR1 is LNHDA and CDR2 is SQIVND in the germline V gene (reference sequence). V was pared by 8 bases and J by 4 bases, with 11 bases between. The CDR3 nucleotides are TGTGCCAGTTCCTGGAGAACCACTGAAGCTTTCTTT. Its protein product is CASSWRTTEAFF.

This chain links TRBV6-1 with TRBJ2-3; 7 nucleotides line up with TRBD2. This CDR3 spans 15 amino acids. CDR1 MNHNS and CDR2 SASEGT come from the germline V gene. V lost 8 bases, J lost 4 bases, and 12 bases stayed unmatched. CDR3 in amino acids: CASSAGGSLSDTQYF. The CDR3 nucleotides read TGTGCCAGCTCCGCCGGCGGGAGTCTCTCAGATACGCAGTATTTT.

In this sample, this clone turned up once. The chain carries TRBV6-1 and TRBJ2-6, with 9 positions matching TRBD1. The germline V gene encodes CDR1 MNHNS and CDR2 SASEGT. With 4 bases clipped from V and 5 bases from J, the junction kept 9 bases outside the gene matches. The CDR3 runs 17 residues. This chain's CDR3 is CASSGGGGTGWANVLTF. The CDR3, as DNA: TGTGCCAGCAGTGGCGGGGGAGGGACAGGGTGGGCCAACGTCCTGACTTTC.